Following are 10 T cell receptor beta chains from one sample sequenced in a study of blood T cell dynamics during melanoma immunotherapy. Time point denoted: pre-treatment baseline. Profiling relied on immunoSEQ multiplex PCR, and the TCRdb table lists in-frame clones only, not all of them. The data contain approximately 9,600 clones, 88% of them singletons. The specimen comprised blood, sampled from a patient treated with checkpoint blockade. These receptors all stem from a human donor with melanoma.

This clone was observed a few times. The chain employs TRBV11-3 and TRBJ1-1; D remains ambiguous. V was shortened by 0 bases and J by 4 bases, with 9 bases between the two germline ends. In germline, CDR1 is SGHNT, CDR2 YENEEA. This CDR3 region has 14 residues. The CDR3 region is CASSLDRRSTEAFF. In nucleotides, the CDR3 is TGTGCCAGCAGCTTAGATCGTCGGAGCACTGAAGCTTTCTTT.

The chain links TRBV6-6 to TRBJ2-3; unclear D gene. The V and J ends lost 0 bases and 4 bases respectively, with 11 bases between them. Germline V gives CDR1 MNHNY, CDR2 SVGAGI (reference sequence). The CDR3 spans 15 residues. The CDR3 DNA reads as TGTGCCAGCAGTTACTCGCATGGCAGTTCAGATACGCAGTATTTT. Residues: CASSYSHGSSDTQYF.

The chain is built from TRBV19 and TRBJ1-5, with a tentative D call TRBD1 (6 bases). Germline V gene sequence: CDR1 LNHDA, CDR2 SQIVND (reference sequence). The CDR3 sequence is 12 residues long. V lost 7 bases, J lost 3 bases, and 7 bases lay in between. CDR3 loop: CASNRANQPQHF. In nucleotides, the CDR3 is TGTGCCAGTAACAGGGCCAATCAGCCCCAGCATTTT.

J is TRBJ2-2 and V is TRBV27; 8 bases are shared with TRBD2. Looked up from germline, CDR1 is MNHEY and CDR2 is SMNVEV (reference sequence). J was trimmed by 7 bases and V by 6 bases; bases with no gene match: 7. This CDR3 spans 14 amino acids. The CDR3, as DNA: TGTGCCAGCAGCAAGGGACTAGATCTCGGGGAGCTGTTTTTT. Translated: CASSKGLDLGELFF.

The V call is TRBV28, the J call TRBJ1-1, with D possibly matching TRBD1 (5 bases). The CDR3 has 14 residues. CDR1 MDHEN and CDR2 SYDVKM come from the germline V gene. V was pared by 5 bases and J by 0 bases, with 10 bases between. CDR3 residues: CASSRRGVNTEAFF. CDR3 in DNA: TGTGCCAGCAGTCGAAGGGGAGTGAACACTGAAGCTTTCTTT.

The rearrangement uses TRBV9 and TRBJ2-5; 7 nucleotides agree with TRBD2. The CDR3 consists of 13 residues. Germline V gene data show CDR1 as SGDLS and CDR2 as YYNGEE. J was trimmed by 9 bases and V by 0 bases; bases with no gene match: 5. This CDR3 reads CASSVDREAAQYF. CDR3 DNA sequence: TGTGCCAGCAGCGTAGATCGGGAGGCGGCCCAGTACTTC.

A single count supports this clone. The V call is TRBV7-9, the J call TRBJ1-1; possible D gene TRBD1, 5 bases. Deletions cut 6 bases from V and 0 bases from J, with 20 bases between. The CDR3 consists of 17 residues. Germline CDR1 SEHNR, CDR2 FQNEAQ (reference sequence). CDR3 nucleotide sequence: TGTGCCAGCAGTCCAGGGACCATTGACAGCATGAACACTGAAGCTTTCTTT. Protein: CASSPGTIDSMNTEAFF.

The V call is TRBV6-1, the J call TRBJ2-3; D remains unclear. V lost 5 bases, J lost 2 bases, and 11 bases lay in between. The CDR3 length is 14 residues. Germline V CDR1 and CDR2: MNHNS, SASEGT. The CDR3 protein is CASSWELSTDTQYF. DNA of the CDR3: TGTGCCAGCAGTTGGGAACTTTCCACAGATACGCAGTATTTT.

The chain recombines TRBV27 with TRBJ1-2, with 7 bases fitting TRBD1. Germline-derived CDR1 and CDR2 are MNHEY and SMNVEV (reference sequence). CDR3 length: 15 amino acids. The trim removed 7 bases at V and 4 bases at J, leaving 12 bases unmatched. CDR3 protein: CASTRTGTASYGYTF. In DNA form, the CDR3 reads TGTGCCAGCACCCGGACCGGGACAGCAAGCTATGGCTACACCTTC.

The rearrangement uses TRBV6-1 and TRBJ1-2; D ambiguous. Germline V gives CDR1 MNHNS, CDR2 SASEGT. Trimming took off 5 bases at V and 4 bases at J, with 14 bases between the two ends. The CDR3 extends over 14 amino acids. CDR3 bases: TGTGCCAGCAGTAGGCGGCAGCGCGCCTATGGCTACACCTTC. It yields the protein CASSRRQRAYGYTF.